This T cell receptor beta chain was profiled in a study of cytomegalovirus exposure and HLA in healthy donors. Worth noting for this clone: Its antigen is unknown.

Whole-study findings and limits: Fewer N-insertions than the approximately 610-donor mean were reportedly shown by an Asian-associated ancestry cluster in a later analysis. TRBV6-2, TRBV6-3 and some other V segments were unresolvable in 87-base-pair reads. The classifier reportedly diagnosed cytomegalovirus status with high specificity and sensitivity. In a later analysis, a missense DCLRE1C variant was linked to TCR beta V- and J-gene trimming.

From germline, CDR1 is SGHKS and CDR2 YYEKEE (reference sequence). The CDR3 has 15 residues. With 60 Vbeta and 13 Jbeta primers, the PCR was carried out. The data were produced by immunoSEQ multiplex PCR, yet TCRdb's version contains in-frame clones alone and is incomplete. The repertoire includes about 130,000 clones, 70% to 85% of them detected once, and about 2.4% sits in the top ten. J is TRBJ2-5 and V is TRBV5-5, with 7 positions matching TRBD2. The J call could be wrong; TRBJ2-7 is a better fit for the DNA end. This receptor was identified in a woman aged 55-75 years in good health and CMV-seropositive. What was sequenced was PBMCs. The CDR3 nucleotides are TGTGCCAGCAGCCCGGGGGGATCTGGTTACTACGAGCAGTACTTC. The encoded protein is CASSPGGSGYYEQYF.